This T cell receptor (beta chain) stems from a study of shared clonotypes between healthy human individuals. Study-wide context: In total, the donors were two women and a few men aged 18 to 49.

TCRdb keeps only in-frame clones here, not all; method: immunoSEQ multiplex PCR. This sample has around 600,000 clones, with 85% to 95% found just once. As for this clone: Its target is not known.

Overall study findings and caveats: Few donors restricted represented genetic and exposure-history diversity.

The CDR3 extends over 12 amino acids. Germline values: CDR1 SGHRS, CDR2 YFSETQ. The V end lost 4 bases, the J end lost 6 bases, and 10 bases lay between the germline ends. Selected positively for CCR7 and CD45RO-negative, naive CD8 cells excluded terminally differentiated effector memory CD45RA+ cells. Donors had no recently reported acute infections or vaccinations and were HIV-negative. Sample: naive CD8+ T cells sorted from blood. The chain uses TRBV5-1 and TRBJ2-5, with D maybe TRBD2 (6 bases). The sequence derives from a woman younger than 45 in good health. CDR3 bases: TGCGCCAGCAGCGGGCGGGAACAGACCCAGTACTTC. Translated, it gives CASSGREQTQYF.